The T cell receptor (beta chain) described here comes from a study of regulatory T cells in long-lasting Graves disease. Notes on the study in general: Relative to newly diagnosed Graves' patients, persistent ones had lower TCR diversity.

The V gene's germline CDR1 is SNHLY and CDR2 FYNNEI. J lost 0 bases, V lost 3 bases, and 3 bases had no gene match. There are 16 residues in the CDR3. Time point of the sample: newly diagnosed GD, antithyroid drugs for less than 3 months. The TCR library was made from RNA extracted from PBMCs. Investigators prepared the TCR beta libraries by applying iRepertoire HTBI primers and Arm-PCR of CDR3 regions. TCRdb re-called the multiplex PCR reads through MiXCR, storing one row per CDR3 protein. The data show some 250,000 distinct CDR3 sequences, 18% seen once. At least ten counts were recorded for this clonotype. Its cognate antigen is unknown. The same specimen was also included in a second study, on T cells in Graves' hyperthyroidism and ophthalmopathy. As that report states: No ophthalmopathy progression within 18 months constituted stable Graves' hyperthyroidism. A model built on 13 V-J features separated ophthalmopathy from stable hyperthyroidism.

V and J are TRBV2 and TRBJ2-2; 8 positions match TRBD2. This sample comprised peripheral blood mononuclear cells (PBMCs), obtained at new diagnosis, from a patient treated with antithyroid drugs. The receptor comes from a woman aged 30 to 39 with Graves disease. CDR3: CASSDGGAANTGELFF. The CDR3 region has the DNA TGTGCCAGCAGTGACGGGGGGGCCGCGAACACCGGGGAGCTGTTTTTT.